A selection of T cell receptor beta chains follows, all from one sample in a study of technical replicates of blood from several donors. The repertoire was sequenced with immunoSEQ multiplex PCR; TCRdb's copy has only in-frame clones and lacks some. The sample lists 55,000 to 75,000 clones; about nine tenths were seen once. Material for sequencing was PBMCs. Receptors originate from a human donor in good health. Some clones in this sample may be carry-over from other donors' samples. CDR3s include the opening cysteine and the closing phenylalanine or tryptophan. A D gene is named only where the DNA matches it firmly. For some rows the clone size is stated as once, few or many, or as a class when expanded; others skip it.

V	J	D	size	CDR3	DNA
TRBV21-1	TRBJ1-1	.	.	CASSKGPRDGDTEAFF	TGTGCCAGCAGCAAAGGCCCCAGAGACGGGGACACTGAAGCTTTCTTT
TRBV29-1	TRBJ1-3	.	.	CSASETNRPGNTIYF	TGCAGCGCCTCCGAAACTAATAGACCTGGAAACACCATATATTTT
TRBV19	TRBJ2-1	TRBD2	.	CASTSGGAGGDNEQFF	TGTGCCAGTACCTCCGGGGGGGCGGGAGGTGACAATGAGCAGTTCTTC
TRBV5-1	TRBJ1-6	.	.	CASSLVDGGGLSPLHF	TGCGCCAGCAGCTTGGTGGATGGGGGGGGACTCTCACCCCTCCACTTT
TRBV15	TRBJ1-5	.	.	CATSRDRGIAQPQHF	TGTGCCACCAGCAGAGACAGGGGAATAGCCCAGCCCCAGCATTTT
TRBV4-1	TRBJ1-2	TRBD1	.	CASSQAPTGNYGYTF	TGCGCCAGCAGCCAAGCCCCGACAGGGAACTATGGCTACACCTTC
TRBV5-1	TRBJ2-3	.	.	CASSLGSLADTQYF	TGCGCCAGCAGCTTGGGGTCGCTAGCAGATACGCAGTATTTT
TRBV5-4	TRBJ2-3	TRBD2	once	CASSSGAGVGTDTQYF	TGTGCCAGCAGCTCAGGAGCGGGAGTGGGGACAGATACGCAGTATTTT
TRBV11-1	TRBJ1-1	.	.	CASSSQGWNTEAFF	TGTGCCAGCAGCTCTCAGGGCTGGAACACTGAAGCTTTCTTT
TRBV7-2	TRBJ1-1	.	.	CASSHDRKNTEAFF	TGTGCCAGCAGCCATGACAGAAAGAACACTGAAGCTTTCTTT
TRBV2	TRBJ1-2	.	.	CASTKLDSEDYGYTF	TGTGCCAGCACCAAACTCGACAGCGAGGACTATGGCTACACCTTC
TRBV7-3	TRBJ2-2	TRBD2	.	CASSPPSGGGPGELFF	TGTGCCAGCAGCCCCCCTAGCGGGGGCGGTCCCGGGGAGCTGTTTTTT
TRBV5-4	TRBJ1-3	.	.	CASSLPLPGGGNTIYF	TGTGCCAGCAGCTTACCGCTCCCCGGCGGGGGAAACACCATATATTTT
TRBV5-6	TRBJ2-3	.	few	CASSSRFRTDTQYF	TGTGCCAGCAGTTCCAGGTTTCGCACAGATACGCAGTATTTT
TRBV7-3	TRBJ2-3	.	.	CASSLAAAYTDTQYF	TGTGCCAGCAGCTTAGCGGCCGCCTACACAGATACGCAGTATTTT
TRBV4-1	TRBJ2-6	TRBD1	.	CASSVYRDRGFSGANVLTF	TGCGCCAGCAGCGTCTACCGGGACAGGGGTTTCTCTGGGGCCAACGTCCTGACTTTC
TRBV6-5	TRBJ2-5	.	.	CASSSAGGETQYF	TGTGCCAGCAGTTCTGCAGGTGGGGAGACCCAGTACTTC
TRBV5-1	TRBJ1-1	TRBD1	.	CASKSLGTGENTEAFF	TGCGCCAGCAAAAGTCTTGGGACAGGAGAGAACACTGAAGCTTTCTTT
TRBV5-1	TRBJ2-1	TRBD2	.	CASSLYAGTSGVNEQFF	TGCGCCAGCAGCTTGTACGCCGGGACTAGCGGCGTGAATGAGCAGTTCTTC
TRBV10-1	TRBJ2-1	TRBD1	.	CASSEPRTGLAQFF	TGCGCCAGCAGTGAGCCCCGGACAGGGCTGGCGCAGTTCTTC
TRBV5-1	TRBJ2-7	TRBD2	.	CASSLLSGRAPEQYF	TGCGCCAGCAGCTTGTTAAGCGGGAGGGCCCCCGAGCAGTACTTC
TRBV11-2	TRBJ2-2	TRBD2	once	CASSETSGRTGELFF	TGTGCCAGCAGCGAGACTAGCGGGAGGACCGGGGAGCTGTTTTTT
TRBV7-6	TRBJ2-7	TRBD1	.	CASSPTGVRPSIYEQYF	TGTGCCAGCAGCCCAACAGGGGTAAGACCTTCTATATACGAGCAGTACTTC
TRBV9	TRBJ2-7	TRBD1	.	CASSPGQGGYEQYF	TGTGCCAGCAGCCCAGGACAGGGGGGTTACGAGCAGTACTTC
TRBV6-1	TRBJ2-3	.	once	CATRDINTDTQYF	TGTGCCACCCGGGACATTAACACAGATACGCAGTATTTT
TRBV6-6	TRBJ1-1	.	.	CASSYETVGGTEAFF	TGTGCCAGCAGTTACGAAACAGTTGGGGGGACTGAAGCTTTCTTT
TRBV7-2	TRBJ2-7	TRBD2	.	CASSSPAPAGGAYEQYF	TGTGCCAGCAGCTCCCCCGCACCCGCGGGAGGGGCCTACGAGCAGTACTTC
TRBV5-1	TRBJ2-6	TRBD2	.	CASSLVTSGGFSISGANVLTF	TGCGCCAGCAGCTTGGTGACTAGCGGGGGTTTTTCCATCTCTGGGGCCAACGTCCTGACTTTC
TRBV9	TRBJ2-3	.	.	CASSPPGAISTDTQYF	TGTGCCAGCAGCCCCCCAGGGGCGATTAGCACAGATACGCAGTATTTT
TRBV6-6	TRBJ1-2	.	.	CASSSPRDGNGYTF	TGTGCCAGCAGTTCCCCCAGGGATGGAAATGGCTACACCTTC
TRBV5-1	TRBJ2-1	.	.	CASSLRGEPYNEQFF	TGCGCCAGCAGCTTGCGCGGGGAACCCTACAATGAGCAGTTCTTC
TRBV19	TRBJ1-2	.	.	CASTPEGGPYGYTF	TGTGCCAGTACCCCAGAGGGCGGCCCTTATGGCTACACCTTC
TRBV4-1	TRBJ2-7	TRBD2	.	CASRPSGGREQYF	TGCGCCAGCAGACCTAGCGGGGGCAGGGAGCAGTACTTC
TRBV7-9	TRBJ1-1	.	.	CASSFVRQLGTEAFF	TGTGCCAGCAGCTTTGTCAGACAGTTGGGCACTGAAGCTTTCTTT
TRBV2	TRBJ1-1	.	.	CASSEGRATEAFF	TGTGCCAGCAGTGAAGGGCGGGCGACTGAAGCTTTCTTT
TRBV7-9	TRBJ1-5	.	.	CASSLAQDQPQHF	TGTGCCAGCAGCTTAGCTCAGGATCAGCCCCAGCATTTT
TRBV19	TRBJ1-2	TRBD1	.	CASSPEDRPLRLYGYTF	TGTGCCAGTAGTCCGGAGGACAGGCCACTCCGACTCTATGGCTACACCTTC
TRBV30	TRBJ2-2	.	.	CAWSAGIFTGELFF	TGTGCCTGGAGCGCAGGGATATTCACCGGGGAGCTGTTTTTT
TRBV4-3	TRBJ2-7	TRBD1	.	CASSQDRDRASYEQYF	TGCGCCAGCAGCCAAGATAGGGACAGGGCCTCCTACGAGCAGTACTTC
TRBV7-2	TRBJ1-5	.	.	CASSRTVNQPQHF	TGTGCCAGCAGCCGGACAGTTAATCAGCCCCAGCATTTT
TRBV6-6	TRBJ1-1	.	.	CASSYPEMNTEAFF	TGTGCCAGCAGTTATCCGGAGATGAACACTGAAGCTTTCTTT
TRBV15	TRBJ1-4	TRBD1	.	CATSSRQGTNEKLFF	TGTGCCACCAGCTCCAGACAGGGGACTAATGAAAAACTGTTTTTT
TRBV5-4	TRBJ1-2	.	.	CASSLASLSGDLYTF	TGTGCCAGCAGCTTGGCCTCCTTATCAGGGGACCTATACACCTTC
TRBV15	TRBJ2-7	.	.	CATSREAGKEQYF	TGTGCCACCAGCAGAGAGGCAGGAAAGGAGCAGTACTTC
TRBV5-4	TRBJ1-1	TRBD1	.	CASSHSGGTEAFF	TGTGCCAGCAGCCACTCAGGGGGTACTGAAGCTTTCTTT
TRBV6-5	TRBJ2-7	.	.	CASSYRQTSPYEQYF	TGTGCCAGCAGTTACAGACAGACCTCCCCATACGAGCAGTACTTC
TRBV6-4	TRBJ2-2	.	few	CASSDSGSGNTGELFF	TGTGCCAGCAGTGACTCTGGCTCGGGGAACACCGGGGAGCTGTTTTTT
TRBV29-1	TRBJ1-3	TRBD1	.	CSVDLQGADSGNTIYF	TGCAGCGTCGATCTACAGGGGGCCGACTCTGGAAACACCATATATTTT
TRBV10-3	TRBJ1-1	.	.	CAIMNRLNTEAFF	TGTGCCATCATGAACAGGCTGAACACTGAAGCTTTCTTT
TRBV2	TRBJ2-7	TRBD1	.	CASSEDRVHEQYF	TGTGCCAGCAGCGAGGACAGGGTTCACGAGCAGTACTTC
TRBV30	TRBJ2-2	TRBD1	.	CAWRGQGADTGELFF	TGTGCCTGGAGGGGACAGGGGGCAGACACCGGGGAGCTGTTTTTT
TRBV6-5	TRBJ2-1	.	.	CASSYRQRRNNEQFF	TGTGCCAGCAGTTACCGGCAGCGGAGGAACAATGAGCAGTTCTTC
TRBV6-6	TRBJ1-1	.	.	CASSGRGPNTEAFF	TGTGCCAGCAGTGGCAGGGGCCCGAACACTGAAGCTTTCTTT
TRBV5-1	TRBJ1-1	.	.	CASSYSLNTEAFF	TGCGCCAGCAGCTACAGCCTGAACACTGAAGCTTTCTTT